Sequencing of this T cell receptor (beta chain) was carried out in a study of OX40 agonist ivuxolimab in advanced cancers. Germline V gives CDR1 SGHRS, CDR2 YFSETQ. This CDR3 comprises 14 residues. J was trimmed by 1 base and V by 4 bases; bases with no gene match: 4. Only in-frame clones appear in the TCRdb table, and some are missing; sequencing was by immunoSEQ multiplex PCR. The sample shows 55,000 to 70,000 clones, around 85% of them seen only once. The sample in question was CD4+ or CD8+ T cells sorted from blood, obtained in a trial of the OX40 agonist ivuxolimab. This TCR came from an adult with an advanced solid tumor such as melanoma, head and neck, liver or kidney cancer. The V and J genes are TRBV5-1 and TRBJ2-5, with 7 positions matching TRBD1. CDR3 DNA: TGCGCCAGCAGCCACCGGGACAGCCAAGAGACCCAGTACTTC. Its translation is CASSHRDSQETQYF. Full variable domain (rest looked up from reference TRBV5-1 and TRBJ2-5): KAGVTQTPRYLIKTRGQQVTLSCSPISGHRSVSWYQQTPGQGLQFLFEYFSETQRNKGNFPGRFSGRQFSNSRSEMNVSTLELGDSALYLCASSHRDSQETQYFGPGTRLLVL.